This TCR beta chain was captured in a study of technical replicates of blood from several donors. The trim removed 11 bases at V and 1 base at J, leaving 8 bases unmatched. CDR3 length equals 14 residues. Germline CDR1 is LNHDA and CDR2 is SQIVND (reference sequence). Repertoires were generated with immunoSEQ multiplex PCR, while TCRdb's copy carries only in-frame clones and drops some. The table shows around 74,000 clones, with 80% to 90% occurring only once. The sequenced material came from PBMCs. The chain joins TRBV19 to TRBJ1-5, with TRBD1 identical over 7 bases. This TCR derives from a human donor in good health. Some clones in this sample may be carry-over from other donors' samples. The CDR3 DNA sequence: TGTGCCTGCAGGACAGGCGGGAGCAATCAGCCCCAGCATTTT. It encodes CACRTGGSNQPQHF. The whole variable domain, remainder taken from reference TRBV19 and TRBJ1-5, is DGGITQSPKYLFRKEGQNVTLSCEQNLNHDAMYWYRQDPGQGLRLIYYSQIVNDFQKGDIAEGYSVSREKKESFPLTVTSAQKNPTAFYLCACRTGGSNQPQHFGDGTRLSIL.